Reported below is one T cell receptor (beta chain). This CDR3 spans 14 amino acids. The germline V gene has CDR1 SGDLS and CDR2 YYNGEE. V was shortened by 4 bases and J by 0 bases, with 11 bases between the two germline ends. The record originates from a study of regulatory T cells in long-lasting Graves disease. Overall study: Duration of antithyroid drug therapy among newly diagnosed Graves' patients was under 3 months.

iRepertoire HTBI primers and Arm-PCR of CDR3 regions built TCR beta libraries. TCRdb re-called the multiplex PCR reads with MiXCR, one entry per CDR3 protein. The sample holds over 500,000 distinct CDR3 sequences, around 15% seen once. As for time point: newly diagnosed GD, antithyroid drugs for less than 3 months. The TCR library was made from RNA that had been extracted from PBMCs in TRIzol. Diagnoses of Graves' disease were made by American Thyroid Association guidelines. The sample was also reused in another study, on T cells in Graves' hyperthyroidism and ophthalmopathy. That work contributes: Calling Graves' hyperthyroidism stable meant ophthalmopathy did not progress within 18 months. On the basis of clinical symptoms, serum thyroxine and TRAb, thyroid ultrasound and orbital computed tomography, diagnoses were made.

This receptor was obtained from a woman aged 25 to 39 with Graves disease. V and J are TRBV9 and TRBJ2-7; D remains unclear. This specimen consisted of peripheral blood mononuclear cells (PBMCs), obtained at new diagnosis, from a patient treated with antithyroid drugs. The CDR3 reads CASSSKVFSYEQYF. CDR3 sequence (DNA): TGTGCCAGCAGCTCTAAGGTCTTCTCCTACGAGCAGTACTTC.